Listed below are T cell receptor beta chains from one sample, sequenced in a study of T-cell memory formation after mild COVID-19. Each CDR3 protein gets one entry after TCRdb re-called the 5' RACE reads with MiXCR. The sample records under 400,000 distinct CDR3 sequences, 20% to 25% being singletons. Sequencing was performed on PBMCs or a T cell subset sorted from them (not recorded which). These receptors originate from an adult woman who had mild COVID-19 (a few samples of this study predate the infection). Cell type and time point are not known. CDR3s include the opening cysteine and the closing phenylalanine or tryptophan. The D gene is left open where the match is weak. Rows may omit the clone size; those that give it use once, few, many or a size class.

clone_size	j_call	d_call	v_call	cdr3_aa	cdr3_nt
few	TRBJ2-3	-	TRBV12-3/TRBV12-4	CASSLSSMMPSTDTQYF	TGTGCCAGCAGTTTAAGTTCGATGATGCCTAGCACAGATACGCAGTATTTT
-	TRBJ2-1	-	TRBV12-3/TRBV12-4	CASSARTAGNEQFF	TGTGCCAGCAGTGCCCGCACCGCAGGGAATGAGCAGTTCTTC
few	TRBJ2-3	-	TRBV5-1	CASSLAGAGDTQYF	TGCGCCAGCAGCTTGGCGGGGGCCGGGGATACGCAGTATTTT
-	TRBJ2-3	TRBD2	TRBV7-9	CASSLLNLLAGASTDTQYF	TGTGCCAGCAGCTTACTGAACTTGCTAGCGGGAGCTAGCACAGATACGCAGTATTTT
-	TRBJ1-2	TRBD1	TRBV7-2	CASSDHPGGYGYTF	TGTGCCAGCAGCGACCACCCAGGGGGCTATGGCTACACCTTC
-	TRBJ2-7	TRBD2	TRBV6-2/TRBV6-3	CASSRLLAGTSYEQYF	TGTGCCAGCAGCCGCCTTCTAGCGGGGACCTCCTACGAGCAGTACTTC
-	TRBJ2-2	TRBD2	TRBV7-2	CASSSRTSGRAGELFF	TGTGCCAGCAGCTCCCGGACTAGCGGGAGGGCCGGGGAGCTGTTTTTT
few	TRBJ2-3	TRBD2	TRBV5-1	CASSAGLAGNTDTQYF	TGCGCCAGCAGCGCGGGACTAGCGGGAAACACAGATACGCAGTATTTT
-	TRBJ2-7	-	TRBV7-9	CASTPGGATYEQYF	TGTGCCAGCACCCCCGGCGGGGCTACCTACGAGCAGTACTTC
-	TRBJ1-1	-	TRBV7-6	CASSPSALGPRGSMNTEAFF	TGTGCCAGCAGCCCCAGCGCTTTGGGTCCTAGGGGAAGCATGAACACTGAAGCTTTCTTT
few	TRBJ2-3	-	TRBV7-8	CASSLAGKGPSTDTQYF	TGTGCCAGCAGCTTAGCGGGAAAGGGACCGAGCACAGATACGCAGTATTTT
few	TRBJ2-7	TRBD1	TRBV2	CASSEQGASYEQYF	TGTGCCAGCAGTGAACAGGGGGCTTCCTACGAGCAGTACTTC
-	TRBJ2-3	-	TRBV5-5	CASSFQSSTDTQYF	TGTGCCAGCAGCTTCCAGAGTTCCACAGATACGCAGTATTTT
-	TRBJ1-1	-	TRBV7-9	CASSLTGQSHTEAFF	TGTGCCAGCAGCTTAACGGGGCAATCCCACACTGAAGCTTTCTTT
-	TRBJ2-1	-	TRBV7-2	CASSPGTSRINEQFF	TGTGCCAGCAGCCCCGGGACATCAAGGATCAATGAGCAGTTCTTC
-	TRBJ2-5	-	TRBV12-3/TRBV12-4	CASTPVRYWETQYF	TGTGCCAGCACCCCCGTCCGATACTGGGAGACCCAGTACTTC
-	TRBJ1-6	TRBD1	TRBV3-1	CASSQRDRGNWSPLHF	TGTGCCAGCAGCCAGCGCGACAGGGGCAATTGGTCACCCCTCCACTTT
-	TRBJ1-5	-	TRBV2	CASSYAGDQPQHF	TGTGCCAGCAGCTACGCAGGTGATCAGCCCCAGCATTTT
many	TRBJ2-7	TRBD2	TRBV14	CASSQEGTSFDYEQYF	TGTGCCAGCAGCCAAGAGGGGACTAGCTTCGACTACGAGCAGTACTTC
-	TRBJ2-1	-	TRBV5-1	CASSLVSGAPYNEQFF	TGCGCCAGCAGCTTGGTCTCGGGGGCCCCTTACAATGAGCAGTTCTTC
-	TRBJ2-3	TRBD1	TRBV20-1	CSARDRTGGDTQYF	TGCAGTGCTAGAGATCGGACAGGAGGAGATACGCAGTATTTT
few	TRBJ2-3	TRBD2	TRBV7-3	CASSSGLAGVADTQYF	TGTGCCAGCAGCTCGGGACTAGCGGGAGTGGCAGATACGCAGTATTTT
few	TRBJ1-1	-	TRBV7-8	CASSPRGVTGNTEAFF	TGTGCCAGCAGCCCACGAGGCGTGACAGGAAACACTGAAGCTTTCTTT
few	TRBJ2-1	TRBD2	TRBV29-1	CSVETSGGFNEQFF	TGCAGCGTTGAAACTAGCGGGGGGTTCAATGAGCAGTTCTTC
few	TRBJ2-3	-	TRBV5-1	CASSSGPSGSTDTQYF	TGCGCCAGCAGCAGCGGGCCCAGCGGGAGCACAGATACGCAGTATTTT
-	TRBJ1-2	TRBD1	TRBV7-8	CASSLRDRGVDTF	TGTGCCAGCAGCTTACGGGACAGGGGTGTAGACACCTTC
few	TRBJ1-2	-	TRBV5-1	CASSLDRANYGYTF	TGCGCCAGCAGCTTGGACAGAGCTAACTATGGCTACACCTTC
-	TRBJ1-1	-	TRBV30	CAWSREGTEAFF	TGTGCCTGGAGTCGGGAGGGGACTGAGGCTTTCTTT
-	TRBJ2-2	TRBD1	TRBV27	CASSFKGQGNTGELFF	TGTGCCAGCAGCTTCAAGGGACAGGGGAACACCGGGGAGCTGTTTTTT
-	TRBJ2-7	-	TRBV3-1	CASSPHPEVTYEQYF	TGTGCCAGCAGCCCCCACCCGGAGGTAACCTACGAGCAGTACTTC
-	TRBJ2-7	-	TRBV7-9	CASRGPVGDIF	TGTGCCAGCAGAGGGCCCGTGGGGGACATCTTC
-	TRBJ1-1	TRBD1	TRBV20-1	CSARVLIQGARTEAFF	TGCAGTGCTAGGGTACTCATACAGGGGGCGCGCACTGAAGCTTTCTTT
-	TRBJ2-7	TRBD2	TRBV7-9	CASSLGLVHQQYF	TGTGCCAGCAGCCTTGGACTAGTTCATCAGCAGTACTTC
-	TRBJ2-3	-	TRBV19	CASSSRGPRDTQYF	TGTGCCAGTAGTTCAAGAGGACCCAGAGATACGCAGTATTTT
few	TRBJ2-2	TRBD2	TRBV7-8	CASSLAGSGGSGELFF	TGTGCCAGCAGCTTAGCGGGTAGCGGGGGATCCGGGGAGCTGTTTTTT
-	TRBJ2-3	-	TRBV11-3	CASSARSDTQYF	TGTGCCAGCAGCGCTCGATCAGATACGCAGTATTTT
-	TRBJ2-3	-	TRBV24-1	CATSDPGGSGDTQYF	TGTGCCACCAGTGACCCTGGGGGGAGTGGGGATACGCAGTATTTT
many	TRBJ2-7	TRBD1	TRBV7-9	CASSPTGTGAYEQYF	TGTGCCAGCAGCCCAACCGGGACAGGAGCCTACGAGCAGTACTTC
-	TRBJ2-5	-	TRBV20-1	CSAPSRGTQETQYF	TGCAGTGCCCCCTCGCGGGGTACTCAAGAGACCCAGTACTTC
-	TRBJ1-6	-	TRBV11-2	CASSRQQGDNSPLHF	TGTGCCAGCAGTCGACAACAGGGCGATAATTCACCCCTCCACTTT
few	TRBJ2-3	TRBD2	TRBV24-1	CATSDRGGRTDTQYF	TGTGCCACCAGTGATCGCGGGGGGCGCACAGATACGCAGTATTTT
few	TRBJ2-7	TRBD2	TRBV5-1	CASSLGPTLAVNYEQYF	TGCGCCAGCAGCTTGGGGCCTACACTAGCGGTGAACTACGAGCAGTACTTC
-	TRBJ2-3	-	TRBV20-1	CSARPGGGRSTDTQYF	TGCAGTGCCCGTCCAGGAGGGGGCAGGAGCACAGATACGCAGTATTTT
-	TRBJ1-5	-	TRBV25-1	CASPGKHQPQHF	TGTGCCAGCCCGGGTAAACATCAGCCCCAGCATTTT
-	TRBJ2-1	-	TRBV7-8	CASNPIRAEQFF	TGTGCCTCGAACCCCATCAGGGCTGAGCAGTTCTTC
few	TRBJ1-5	TRBD1	TRBV20-1	CSARDRDRGSIFGNQPQHF	TGCAGTGCTAGAGATCGGGACAGGGGCTCGATTTTTGGCAATCAGCCCCAGCATTTT
few	TRBJ1-2	TRBD1	TRBV29-1	CSVLTTGGQGYGYTF	TGCAGCGTTCTAACGACAGGGGGACAAGGCTATGGCTACACCTTC
-	TRBJ1-6	-	TRBV12-3/TRBV12-4	CASHRDGAPLHF	TGTGCCAGCCACAGGGATGGAGCACCCCTCCACTTT
few	TRBJ1-5	-	TRBV10-3	CAISAGSNQPQHF	TGTGCCATCAGTGCCGGCAGCAATCAGCCCCAGCATTTT
-	TRBJ2-7	TRBD2	TRBV20-1	CSAISGGAEGEQYF	TGCAGTGCCATAAGCGGGGGGGCGGAGGGCGAGCAGTACTTC
-	TRBJ2-1	-	TRBV6-1	CASSTGAGKINEQFF	TGTGCCAGCAGTACAGGAGCGGGTAAAATCAATGAGCAGTTCTTC
-	TRBJ1-5	TRBD1	TRBV12-3/TRBV12-4	CASSYGQGGQPQHF	TGTGCCAGCAGCTACGGACAGGGCGGTCAGCCCCAGCATTTT
few	TRBJ1-2	-	TRBV5-6	CASSARASYGYTF	TGTGCCAGCAGCGCCAGGGCTTCCTATGGCTACACCTTC
-	TRBJ1-6	TRBD1	TRBV7-8	CATTDRGTDNSPLHF	TGTGCCACCACGGACAGGGGGACAGACAATTCACCCCTCCACTTT
-	TRBJ2-3	-	TRBV5-1	CASSLARFTARDRTDTQYF	TGCGCCAGCAGCTTGGCCCGGTTCACGGCCCGGGACCGAACAGATACGCAGTATTTT
-	TRBJ2-3	-	TRBV3-1	CASSQFGGTDTQYF	TGTGCCAGCAGCCAATTTGGCGGGACAGATACGCAGTATTTT
many	TRBJ1-1	-	TRBV18	CASSPPTLTGRNTEAFF	TGTGCCAGCTCACCACCGACGCTGACGGGGCGGAACACTGAAGCTTTCTTT
few	TRBJ2-7	-	TRBV6-2/TRBV6-3	CASIRDTSGEQYF	TGTGCCAGCATTCGCGACACCTCTGGAGAGCAGTACTTC